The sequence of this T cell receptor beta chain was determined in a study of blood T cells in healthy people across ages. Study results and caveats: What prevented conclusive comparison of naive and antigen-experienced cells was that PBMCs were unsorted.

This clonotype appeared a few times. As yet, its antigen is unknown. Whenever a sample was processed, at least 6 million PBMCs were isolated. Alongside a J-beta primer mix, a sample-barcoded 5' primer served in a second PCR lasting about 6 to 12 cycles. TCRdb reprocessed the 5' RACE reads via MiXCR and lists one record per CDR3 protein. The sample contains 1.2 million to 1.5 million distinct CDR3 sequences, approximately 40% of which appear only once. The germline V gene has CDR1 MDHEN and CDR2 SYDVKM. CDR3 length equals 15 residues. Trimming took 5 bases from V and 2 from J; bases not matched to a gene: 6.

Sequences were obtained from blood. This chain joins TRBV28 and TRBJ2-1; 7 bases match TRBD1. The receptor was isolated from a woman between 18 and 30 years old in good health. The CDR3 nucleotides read TGTGCCAGCAGTCTCATCGACAGGGCCTACAATGAGCAGTTCTTC. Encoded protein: CASSLIDRAYNEQFF.